In this sample, the clone carrying this T cell receptor (beta chain) turned up a few times. Any patient presenting with uncontrolled infection, other autoimmune disease, pregnancy or lactation was left out. Diagnostic decisions used clinical symptoms, serum thyroxine and TRAb, thyroid ultrasound and orbital computed tomography. Amplification of TCR beta CDR3 regions was performed using RNA transcripts as template. Researchers ran a first-round RT-PCR on the TCR CDR3 using the HTBI primer set. MiXCR was run by TCRdb on the multiplex PCR reads, yielding one entry per CDR3 protein. The sample consists of 500,000 or so distinct CDR3 sequences, roughly 18% of them appearing once. This record belongs to a study of T cells in Graves' hyperthyroidism and ophthalmopathy. V dropped 0 bases and J dropped 1 base, with 9 bases sitting between them. The CDR3 has 14 residues. Germline V gene lookup returns CDR1 DFQATT and CDR2 SNEGSKA (reference sequence).

The receptor was isolated from a young woman with Graves' ophthalmopathy. The chain joins TRBV20-1 to TRBJ2-5; D is unresolved. The sequencing input was blood. As DNA, the CDR3 is TGCAGTGCTAGAGATAGCAGAGTCCAAGAGACCCAGTACTTC. This gives the protein CSARDSRVQETQYF.